This TCR beta chain was sequenced in a study of T cells after posttransplantation cyclophosphamide. Only in-frame clones appear in the TCRdb table, and some are missing; sequencing was by immunoSEQ multiplex PCR. Among about 21,000 clones listed, roughly nine tenths were seen once. Busulfan-fludarabine conditioning, marrow transplant, and cyclophosphamide on days +3 and +4 were administered. The CDR3 spans 14 residues. Trimming cost V 6 bases and J 0 bases, with 12 bases left between them. The germline V gene has CDR1 MNHEY and CDR2 SVGAGI. The receptor was isolated from a female patient aged 35 to 55 who received an allogeneic stem cell transplant from a related donor, was CMV-positive, and had no GVHD. The graft donor may account for some of the T cells. Material: PBMCs, obtained after allogeneic stem cell transplant with posttransplant cyclophosphamide. The chain carries TRBV6-5 and TRBJ2-7; D unresolved. The DNA of the CDR3 is TGTGCCAGCAGCGCGCTGTGGAGCTCCTACGAGCAGTACTTC. This gives the protein CASSALWSSYEQYF.